The 20 T cell receptor beta chains below were found in one sample sequenced in a study of cytomegalovirus exposure and HLA in healthy donors (dated by TCRdb to 2017 to 2019). Libraries were constructed by the immunoSEQ multiplex PCR assay. For the multiplex PCR, a mixture combining 60 forward primers for TCR Vbeta segments and 13 reverse primers for TCR Jbeta segments was used. This immuneACCESS table, as held by TCRdb, lists in-frame sequences with V and J called but not all clones. Of the missing ones, under half trace to an unresolved V gene in checked studies; the others have no known cause. The sample yields 110,000 or so clones; over 80% were counted once. About 6.9% of the sample lies in the top ten. The sequencing sample was made of PBMCs. Every receptor here comes from a man aged 25 to 40 in good health and CMV-seropositive.

This chain connects TRBV11-2 to TRBJ2-2, with TRBD2 matching 8 bases. The CDR3 has 14 residues. Germline CDR1 and CDR2: SGHAT and FQNNGV. V shed 3 bases, J shed 7 bases, and the junction held 4 bases outside the gene matches. In nucleotides, the CDR3 is TGTGCCAGCAGCTTTACTAGCGGTGTCGGGGAGCTGTTTTTT. Protein: CASSFTSGVGELFF.

This clone came up once. J is TRBJ2-4 and V is TRBV27; 9 bases are shared with TRBD1. The CDR3 contains 16 residues. J gave up 0 bases and V 8 bases, and 8 bases lay outside the gene matches. The V gene's germline CDR1 is MNHEY and CDR2 SMNVEV (reference sequence). The CDR3 DNA reads TGTGCCAGCGGGCCGGGACAGGGCTTAGCCAAAAACATTCAGTACTTC. Translated: CASGPGQGLAKNIQYF.

The rearrangement uses TRBV5-6 and TRBJ1-2; no definite D call. The CDR3 spans 15 residues. Germline V gene data show CDR1 as SGHDT and CDR2 as YYEEEE. V was shortened by 3 bases and J by 0 bases, with 12 bases between the two germline ends. CDR3 region: CASSSHSYANYGYTF. CDR3 bases: TGTGCCAGCAGCTCCCACAGCTACGCTAACTATGGCTACACCTTC.

This clone was observed a handful of times. The V gene is TRBV10-2, the J gene TRBJ1-1; 7 bases are a match to TRBD1. Trimming took 7 bases from V and 0 from J; bases not matched to a gene: 5. Germline V gene sequence: CDR1 WSHSY, CDR2 SAAADI. The CDR3 consists of 14 residues. This chain's CDR3 is CASKGGGLNTEAFF. The CDR3, as DNA: TGCGCCAGCAAAGGAGGGGGCCTGAACACTGAAGCTTTCTTT.

The count of this clone is one. The chain couples TRBV2 to TRBJ2-1, with TRBD1 matching over 9 bases. The germline V gene has CDR1 SNHLY and CDR2 FYNNEI. With V trimmed by 8 bases and J by 4 bases, 24 bases remained unmatched. The CDR3 runs 20 residues. The CDR3 sequence: CASLPRTGALKRGPYNEQFF. The CDR3 DNA reads TGTGCCAGCCTCCCCAGGACAGGGGCTTTAAAGCGGGGCCCGTACAATGAGCAGTTCTTC.

This clone was seen just once. The CDR3: CASSYNSGRGEQYF. The CDR3, as DNA: TGTGCCAGTAGTTATAACAGCGGCCGGGGCGAGCAGTACTTC. The chain recombines TRBV19 with TRBJ2-7, with TRBD2 as a possible D gene (5 bases). V lost 5 bases and J 6 bases, leaving 17 bases between the germline ends. CDR1 is LNHDA and CDR2 is SQIVND in the germline V gene (reference sequence). CDR3 length: 14 amino acids.

The rearrangement joins TRBV2 to TRBJ1-1; no firm D call. Germline assignment: CDR1 SNHLY and CDR2 FYNNEI. CDR3 length: 14 amino acids. V dropped 4 bases and J dropped 6 bases, with 15 bases sitting between them. The CDR3 region is CASSVESQPAEAFF. The DNA for the CDR3 is TGTGCCAGCAGTGTTGAGAGCCAACCTGCTGAAGCTTTCTTT. Full variable domain (rest looked up from reference TRBV2 and TRBJ1-1): EPEVTQTPSHQVTQMGQEVILRCVPISNHLYFYWYRQILGQKVEFLVSFYNNEISEKSEIFDDQFSVERPDGSNFTLKIRSTKLEDSAMYFCASSVESQPAEAFFGQGTRLTVV.

The gene calls are TRBV27 and TRBJ2-7; no reliable D call. This CDR3 comprises 11 residues. The V and J ends lost 3 bases and 4 bases respectively, with 4 bases between them. Germline V lookup: CDR1 MNHEY, CDR2 SMNVEV (reference sequence). The CDR3 DNA reads TGTGCCAGCAGTTTCGGGTACGAGCAGTACTTC. Encoded protein: CASSFGYEQYF.

The sample holds a few counts of this clone. The chain combines TRBV5-4 with TRBJ1-1, with 7 bases identical to TRBD1. This CDR3 spans 14 amino acids. Per the germline V gene, CDR1 is SGHNT and CDR2 is YYREEE (reference sequence). The V gene end was trimmed by 4 bases and the J gene end by 1 base; junction bases not matched to a gene: 4. The CDR3 DNA is TGTGCCAGCAGCGCCCGGGACAGGAACACTGAAGCTTTCTTT. Encoded protein: CASSARDRNTEAFF. Filled out from reference TRBV5-4 and TRBJ1-1, the complete variable domain reads ETGVTQSPTHLIKTRGQQVTLRCSSQSGHNTVSWYQQALGQGPQFIFQYYREEENGRGNFPPRFSGLQFPNYSSELNVNALELDDSALYLCASSARDRNTEAFFGQGTRLTVV.

V gene TRBV19 combines with J gene TRBJ2-1; 11 bases line up with TRBD2. The V and J ends lost 7 bases and 11 bases, in that order; junction bases with no gene match: 4. The CDR3 totals 12 residues. Germline values: CDR1 LNHDA, CDR2 SQIVND (reference sequence). Here the CDR3 DNA reads TGTGCCAGTACTAGCGGGGGGCTCCAGCAGTTCTTC. It yields the protein CASTSGGLQQFF.

The V gene is TRBV23-1, the J gene TRBJ1-1; the D gene is possibly TRBD1 (5 bases). TRBV23-1 belongs to the ORF category, with a function that is uncertain. V gave up 4 bases and J gave up 0 bases, with 18 bases separating them. The CDR3 has 17 residues. CDR3 loop: CASSRLGWGTLNTEAFF. The CDR3 DNA sequence: TGCGCCAGCAGTCGTCTAGGGTGGGGGACTCTGAACACTGAAGCTTTCTTT.

The chain has TRBV7-2 and TRBJ1-1, with D tentatively TRBD1 (6 bases). Per germline, CDR1 SGHTA and CDR2 FQGNSA. The CDR3 consists of 14 residues. V lost 0 bases and J lost 11, with 16 bases in between. The CDR3 region has the DNA TGTGCCAGCAGCTTAGCGGGGGTTACAGGGCACGCTTTCTTT. Encoded protein: CASSLAGVTGHAFF.

The V gene is TRBV6-5, the J gene TRBJ2-1; 8 bases are a match to TRBD1. The CDR3 contains 15 residues. V was clipped by 6 bases and J by 3 bases; unmatched bases: 7. Germline assignment: CDR1 MNHEY and CDR2 SVGAGI. In DNA, the CDR3 is TGTGCCAGCAGCAATGCAGGGGGCTTCTACAATGAGCAGTTCTTC. Translation: CASSNAGGFYNEQFF.

The gene calls are TRBV7-6 and TRBJ1-3; 7 bases match TRBD1. Germline lookup yields CDR1 SGHVS and CDR2 FNYEAQ. V was clipped by 1 base and J by 0 bases; unmatched bases: 12. This CDR3 contains 19 residues. CDR3 DNA: TGTGCCAGCAGCTTAGTCCCGCTGGGACAGATAAGCTCTGGAAACACCATATATTTT. Residues: CASSLVPLGQISSGNTIYF.

V is TRBV2 and J is TRBJ2-3; the match to TRBD2 covers 9 bases. Germline V lookup: CDR1 SNHLY, CDR2 FYNNEI. With 7 bases clipped from V and 1 base from J, the junction kept 3 bases outside the gene matches. The CDR3 spans 14 residues. The CDR3 sequence: CASKLAGGTDTQYF. The CDR3 region has the DNA TGTGCCAGCAAGTTAGCGGGGGGCACAGATACGCAGTATTTT.

This chain links TRBV25-1 with TRBJ2-1; 10 positions agree with TRBD2. Germline CDR1 reads MGHDK; CDR2 reads SYGVNS. V was pared by 5 bases and J by 0 bases, with 4 bases of the junction left unmatched. The CDR3 extends over 16 amino acids. The DNA of the CDR3 is TGTGCCAGCAGTAGAGCGGGGGGGATCTCCTACAATGAGCAGTTCTTC. This encodes CASSRAGGISYNEQFF.

The chain combines TRBV5-1 with TRBJ2-2; D unclear. Looked up from germline, CDR1 is SGHRS and CDR2 is YFSETQ. Trimming cost V 1 base and J 6 bases, with 4 bases left between them. The CDR3 runs 12 residues. CDR3 DNA: TGCGCCAGCAGCTTGTCTTCCGGGGAGCTGTTTTTT. Encoded protein: CASSLSSGELFF.

The gene calls are TRBV6-1 and TRBJ1-1; 7 nucleotides line up with TRBD1. V lost 6 bases and J lost 5; bases outside the gene matches: 6. CDR1 and CDR2 (germline): MNHNS, SASEGT. The CDR3 has 13 amino acids. CDR3 coding DNA: TGTGCCAGCAGCCCACAGGGGTGGACTGAAGCTTTCTTT. Translated: CASSPQGWTEAFF.

The rearrangement joins TRBV2 to TRBJ2-3, with 8 bases identical to TRBD2. Trimming at V came to 1 base and at J to 1 base, leaving 4 bases not matched to a gene. Germline V gene data show CDR1 as SNHLY and CDR2 as FYNNEI. The CDR3 loop spans 16 amino acids. As DNA, the CDR3 is TGTGCCAGCAGTGAAGGTGATAGCGGGGGCACAGATACGCAGTATTTT. It yields the protein CASSEGDSGGTDTQYF.

V gene TRBV5-1 combines with J gene TRBJ2-7; 12 bases line up with TRBD1. V lost 0 bases to trimming and J lost 5 bases; unmatched junction nucleotides: 6. This CDR3 is 16 amino acids long. Germline lookup yields CDR1 SGHRS and CDR2 YFSETQ. CDR3 sequence reads: CASSLGGTGGEDEQYF. In DNA form, the CDR3 reads TGCGCCAGCAGCTTGGGAGGGACAGGGGGCGAAGACGAGCAGTACTTC.